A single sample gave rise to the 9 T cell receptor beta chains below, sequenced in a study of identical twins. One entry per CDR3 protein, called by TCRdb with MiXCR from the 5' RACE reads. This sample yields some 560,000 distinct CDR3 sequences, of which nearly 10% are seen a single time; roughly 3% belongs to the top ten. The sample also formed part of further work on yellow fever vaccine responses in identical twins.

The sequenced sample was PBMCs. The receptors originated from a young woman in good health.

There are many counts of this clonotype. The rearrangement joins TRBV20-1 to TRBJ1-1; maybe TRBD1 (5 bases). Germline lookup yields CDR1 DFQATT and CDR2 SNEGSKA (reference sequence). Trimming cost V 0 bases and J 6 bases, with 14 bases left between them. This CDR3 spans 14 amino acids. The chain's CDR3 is CSARDGTAGAEAFF. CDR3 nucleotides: TGCAGTGCTAGAGATGGGACGGCAGGCGCTGAAGCTTTCTTT.

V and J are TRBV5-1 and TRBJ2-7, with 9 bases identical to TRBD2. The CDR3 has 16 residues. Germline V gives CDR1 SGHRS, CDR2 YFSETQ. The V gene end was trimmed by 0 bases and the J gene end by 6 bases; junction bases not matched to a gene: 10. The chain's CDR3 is CASSLVSLAGGGEQYF. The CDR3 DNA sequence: TGCGCCAGCAGCTTGGTCTCACTAGCGGGTGGGGGCGAGCAGTACTTC.

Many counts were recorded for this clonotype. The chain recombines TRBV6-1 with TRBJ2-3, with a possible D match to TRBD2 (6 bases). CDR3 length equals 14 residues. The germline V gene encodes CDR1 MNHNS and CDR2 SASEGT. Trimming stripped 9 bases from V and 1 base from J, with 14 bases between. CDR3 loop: CASDKASGTDTQYF. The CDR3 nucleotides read TGTGCCAGTGATAAGGCTAGCGGCACAGATACGCAGTATTTT.

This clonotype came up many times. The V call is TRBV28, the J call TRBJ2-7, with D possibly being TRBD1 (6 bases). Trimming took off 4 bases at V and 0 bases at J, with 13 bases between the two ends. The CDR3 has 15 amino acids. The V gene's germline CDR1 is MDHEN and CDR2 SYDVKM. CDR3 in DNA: TGTGCCAGCAGTTCCAACAGGGCCAGCTCCTACGAGCAGTACTTC. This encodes CASSSNRASSYEQYF. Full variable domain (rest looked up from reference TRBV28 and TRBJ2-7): DVKVTQSSRYLVKRTGEKVFLECVQDMDHENMFWYRQDPGLGLRLIYFSYDVKMKEKGDIPEGYSVSREKKERFSLILESASTNQTSMYLCASSSNRASSYEQYFGPGTRLTVT.

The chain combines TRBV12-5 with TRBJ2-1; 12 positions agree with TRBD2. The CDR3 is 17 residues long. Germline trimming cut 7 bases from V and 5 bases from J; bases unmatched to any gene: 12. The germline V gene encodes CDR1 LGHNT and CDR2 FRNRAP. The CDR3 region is CASASRLAGDVNNEQFF. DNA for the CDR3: TGTGCTAGTGCCTCTCGACTAGCGGGAGACGTAAACAATGAGCAGTTCTTC. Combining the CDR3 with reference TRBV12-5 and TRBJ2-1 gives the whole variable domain DARVTQTPRHKVTEMGQEVTMRCQPILGHNTVFWYRQTMMQGLELLAYFRNRAPLDDSGMPKDRFSAEMPDATLATLKIQPSEPRDSAVYFCASASRLAGDVNNEQFFGPGTRLTVL.

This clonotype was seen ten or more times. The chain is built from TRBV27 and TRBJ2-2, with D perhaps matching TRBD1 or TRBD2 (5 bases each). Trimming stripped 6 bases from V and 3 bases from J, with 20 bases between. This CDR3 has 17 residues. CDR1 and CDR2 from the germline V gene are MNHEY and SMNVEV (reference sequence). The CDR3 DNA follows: TGTGCCAGCAGCCCCGGGGAACGGGACCCTGACACCGGGGAGCTGTTTTTT. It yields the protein CASSPGERDPDTGELFF.

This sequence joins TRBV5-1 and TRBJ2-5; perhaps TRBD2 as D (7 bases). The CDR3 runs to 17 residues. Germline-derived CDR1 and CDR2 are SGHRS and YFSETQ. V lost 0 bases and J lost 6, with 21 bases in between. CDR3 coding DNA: TGCGCCAGCAGCTTGGGGGGGGGCTCGGACCTGAGAAAGACCCAGTACTTC. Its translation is CASSLGGGSDLRKTQYF.

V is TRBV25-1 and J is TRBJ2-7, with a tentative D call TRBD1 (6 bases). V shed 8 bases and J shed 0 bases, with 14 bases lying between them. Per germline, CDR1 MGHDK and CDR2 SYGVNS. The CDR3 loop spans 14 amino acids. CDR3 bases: TGTGCCAGCGGCCGTACAGGGCTCTCCTACGAGCAGTACTTC. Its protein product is CASGRTGLSYEQYF.

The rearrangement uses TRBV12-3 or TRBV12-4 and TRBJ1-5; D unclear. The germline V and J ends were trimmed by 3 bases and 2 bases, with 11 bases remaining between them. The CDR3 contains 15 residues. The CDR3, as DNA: TGTGCCAGCAGTTTGAGCCTGGACGGCAATCAGCCCCAGCATTTT. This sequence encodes CASSLSLDGNQPQHF.